Listed below are T cell receptor beta chains from one sample, sequenced in a study of blood T cells in healthy people across ages. TCRdb used MiXCR to reprocess the 5' RACE reads, holding one entry per CDR3 protein. The data show about 1.4 million distinct CDR3 sequences, around 59% seen once. The sequenced sample consisted of blood. The source of these receptors is a man aged 18 to 29 in good health. CDR3s include the opening cysteine and the closing phenylalanine or tryptophan. Each record gives: J gene, V gene, clone size, D gene, CDR3 DNA, CDR3 protein. A D gene is named only where the DNA matches it firmly. Size is stated for part of the rows, as once, few or many counts, or as a class when the clone is expanded.

j_gene: TRBJ1-2; v_gene: TRBV27; abundance: NA; d_gene: TRBD1; CDR3nt: TGTGCCAGCAGGGGACAGGGGGCCCTCAATGGCTACACCTTC; CDR3aa: CASRGQGALNGYTF
j_gene: TRBJ1-5; v_gene: TRBV2; abundance: once; d_gene: TRBD1; CDR3nt: TGTGCCAGCAGGGTAGAGACAGGGTTGACTCAGCCCCAGCATTTT; CDR3aa: CASRVETGLTQPQHF
j_gene: TRBJ1-3; v_gene: TRBV27; abundance: once; d_gene: NA; CDR3nt: TGTGCCAGCAGTTTATCGGGCCCAGGGCAGGACACCATATATTTT; CDR3aa: CASSLSGPGQDTIYF
j_gene: TRBJ2-5; v_gene: TRBV20-1; abundance: NA; d_gene: TRBD2; CDR3nt: TGCAGTGCCGACCCGGGACTAGCCTTTGGGACCCAGTACTTC; CDR3aa: CSADPGLAFGTQYF
j_gene: TRBJ1-1; v_gene: TRBV7-8; abundance: NA; d_gene: TRBD1; CDR3nt: TGTGCCAGCAGCTTAGCTGTGACAGGGGACCCTGAAGCTTTCTTT; CDR3aa: CASSLAVTGDPEAFF
j_gene: TRBJ2-7; v_gene: TRBV18; abundance: once; d_gene: TRBD1; CDR3nt: TGTGCCAGCTCACCACAGAGACAGGGGCTCGACGAGCAGTACTTC; CDR3aa: CASSPQRQGLDEQYF
j_gene: TRBJ1-6; v_gene: TRBV7-9; abundance: NA; d_gene: NA; CDR3nt: TGTGCCAGCAGCTTAGTTGGGGGACCCCTCCACTTT; CDR3aa: CASSLVGGPLHF
j_gene: TRBJ2-7; v_gene: TRBV7-9; abundance: NA; d_gene: NA; CDR3nt: TGTGCCAGCAGCCCCGTGGGGGTCCCGGTCAACGAGCAGTACTTC; CDR3aa: CASSPVGVPVNEQYF
j_gene: TRBJ2-1; v_gene: TRBV14; abundance: few; d_gene: NA; CDR3nt: TGTGCCAGCAGCCAAGATCTGGGGGCCAATGAGCAGTTCTTC; CDR3aa: CASSQDLGANEQFF
j_gene: TRBJ2-1; v_gene: TRBV15; abundance: NA; d_gene: NA; CDR3nt: TGTGCCACCAGCAGAGATCTTCGGGGAAATGAGCAGTTCTTC; CDR3aa: CATSRDLRGNEQFF
j_gene: TRBJ2-3; v_gene: TRBV10-3; abundance: NA; d_gene: NA; CDR3nt: TGTGCCATCAGTGAAACCGTCAGCACAGATACGCAGTATTTT; CDR3aa: CAISETVSTDTQYF
j_gene: TRBJ1-6; v_gene: TRBV4-3; abundance: NA; d_gene: NA; CDR3nt: TGCGCCAGCAGCTCGCCCCGGGCGGGCAGTTCACCCCTCCACTTT; CDR3aa: CASSSPRAGSSPLHF
j_gene: TRBJ2-7; v_gene: TRBV5-1; abundance: NA; d_gene: TRBD1; CDR3nt: TGCGCCAGCAGCACGGACAGGGCGGTATACGAGCAGTACTTC; CDR3aa: CASSTDRAVYEQYF
j_gene: TRBJ2-1; v_gene: TRBV20-1; abundance: NA; d_gene: NA; CDR3nt: TGCAGTGCTTCGACACGAGTAGGGACCTACAATGAGCAGTTCTTC; CDR3aa: CSASTRVGTYNEQFF
j_gene: TRBJ2-6; v_gene: TRBV12-5; abundance: few; d_gene: NA; CDR3nt: TGTGCTAGTGGTTTGGTACCGGAGGGTGCCAACGTCCTGACTTTC; CDR3aa: CASGLVPEGANVLTF
j_gene: TRBJ2-7; v_gene: TRBV6-2/TRBV6-3; abundance: NA; d_gene: NA; CDR3nt: TGTGCCAGCAGAACACAACAGGGACTTCCCTACGAGCAGTACTTC; CDR3aa: CASRTQQGLPYEQYF
j_gene: TRBJ2-7; v_gene: TRBV3-1; abundance: NA; d_gene: NA; CDR3nt: TGTGCCAGCAGCCACGGGATCGTTGACCTCTACGAGCAGTACTTC; CDR3aa: CASSHGIVDLYEQYF
j_gene: TRBJ2-5; v_gene: TRBV5-5; abundance: NA; d_gene: TRBD1; CDR3nt: TGTGCCAGCAGCTTTGCGGGACAGGGCCAAGAGACCCAGTACTTC; CDR3aa: CASSFAGQGQETQYF
j_gene: TRBJ2-7; v_gene: TRBV4-2; abundance: NA; d_gene: TRBD1; CDR3nt: TGTGCCAGCAGCCATATCGGACAGGGGAGGTACGAGCAGTACTTC; CDR3aa: CASSHIGQGRYEQYF
j_gene: TRBJ2-3; v_gene: TRBV28; abundance: NA; d_gene: NA; CDR3nt: TGTGCCAGCCAGATAACAGGGAGTACAGATACGCAGTATTTT; CDR3aa: CASQITGSTDTQYF
j_gene: TRBJ2-7; v_gene: TRBV5-5; abundance: NA; d_gene: NA; CDR3nt: TGTGCCAGCAGCTGGGGGCCAGGGAGTAAAAGCGAGCAGTACTTC; CDR3aa: CASSWGPGSKSEQYF
j_gene: TRBJ1-4; v_gene: TRBV11-2; abundance: NA; d_gene: NA; CDR3nt: TGTGCCAGCAGCTTAGGTGTCGCAACTAATGAAAAACTGTTTTTT; CDR3aa: CASSLGVATNEKLFF
j_gene: TRBJ2-7; v_gene: TRBV10-3; abundance: NA; d_gene: TRBD2; CDR3nt: TGTGCCATCAGTGATTTAGCGGGTGGAGGGGACGAGCAGTACTTC; CDR3aa: CAISDLAGGGDEQYF
j_gene: TRBJ1-6; v_gene: TRBV20-1; abundance: NA; d_gene: TRBD1; CDR3nt: TGCAGTGCTCGTTGGGGACAGGGAGTTAATTCACCCCTCCACTTT; CDR3aa: CSARWGQGVNSPLHF
j_gene: TRBJ2-3; v_gene: TRBV20-1; abundance: NA; d_gene: NA; CDR3nt: TGCAGTGCTAGCTTCCTAGAGACAATTAAATACGGGGGCGACAGGACCACAGATACGCAGTATTTT; CDR3aa: CSASFLETIKYGGDRTTDTQYF
j_gene: TRBJ1-2; v_gene: TRBV6-5; abundance: many; d_gene: NA; CDR3nt: TGTGCCAGCAGGCCCGCGGGGTATGGCTACACCTTC; CDR3aa: CASRPAGYGYTF
j_gene: TRBJ1-2; v_gene: TRBV20-1; abundance: NA; d_gene: TRBD1; CDR3nt: TGCAGTGCTTCTCCGGGACAGGGGCTTGGTGGCTACACCTTC; CDR3aa: CSASPGQGLGGYTF
j_gene: TRBJ2-7; v_gene: TRBV6-2/TRBV6-3; abundance: few; d_gene: NA; CDR3nt: TGTGCCAGCAGTTACTCGGTGGTCGGGGCCGAGCAGTACTTC; CDR3aa: CASSYSVVGAEQYF
j_gene: TRBJ2-1; v_gene: TRBV7-9; abundance: NA; d_gene: NA; CDR3nt: TGTGCCGGCAGCTTACCTGGACGGGACTACAATGAGCAGTTCTTC; CDR3aa: CAGSLPGRDYNEQFF
j_gene: TRBJ2-1; v_gene: TRBV29-1; abundance: few; d_gene: TRBD2; CDR3nt: TGCAGCGTTGAAGATCTAAGGGACCGGGGGGTCGGTGAGCAGTTCTTC; CDR3aa: CSVEDLRDRGVGEQFF
j_gene: TRBJ2-5; v_gene: TRBV11-2; abundance: NA; d_gene: NA; CDR3nt: TGTGCCAGCAGCTTGGGGGAATTCGGGCGAGAGACCCAGTACTTC; CDR3aa: CASSLGEFGRETQYF
j_gene: TRBJ2-4; v_gene: TRBV2; abundance: NA; d_gene: NA; CDR3nt: TGTGCCAGCAGGGACCTGGAGCAGTTAGCCAAAAACATTCAGTACTTC; CDR3aa: CASRDLEQLAKNIQYF
j_gene: TRBJ2-4; v_gene: TRBV20-1; abundance: NA; d_gene: NA; CDR3nt: TGCAGTGCCAGCCAACGGTTGCCTAACATTCAGTACTTC; CDR3aa: CSASQRLPNIQYF
j_gene: TRBJ1-2; v_gene: TRBV20-1; abundance: NA; d_gene: NA; CDR3nt: TGCAGTGGGGCGCCTAACTATGGCTACACCTTC; CDR3aa: CSGAPNYGYTF
j_gene: TRBJ2-7; v_gene: TRBV11-2; abundance: NA; d_gene: NA; CDR3nt: TGTGCCAGCAGCCCGCCACGTACGGGTCACGAGCAGTACTTC; CDR3aa: CASSPPRTGHEQYF
j_gene: TRBJ1-4; v_gene: TRBV4-2; abundance: NA; d_gene: NA; CDR3nt: TGTGCCAGCAGCCAAGATCCGGGGCGGAATGAAAAACTGTTTTTT; CDR3aa: CASSQDPGRNEKLFF
j_gene: TRBJ1-1; v_gene: TRBV4-1; abundance: NA; d_gene: NA; CDR3nt: TGCGCCAGCAGACAAGGTTGGGGGAACACTGAAGCTTTCTTT; CDR3aa: CASRQGWGNTEAFF
j_gene: TRBJ2-7; v_gene: TRBV4-2; abundance: few; d_gene: NA; CDR3nt: TGTGCCAGCAGCCAAGATAAACTAGCTGCCTACGAGCAGTACTTC; CDR3aa: CASSQDKLAAYEQYF
j_gene: TRBJ1-4; v_gene: TRBV20-1; abundance: NA; d_gene: NA; CDR3nt: TGCAGCGCAGGGGAAGGGGTGGGAACTAATGAAAAACTGTTTTTT; CDR3aa: CSAGEGVGTNEKLFF
j_gene: TRBJ2-7; v_gene: TRBV11-2; abundance: NA; d_gene: NA; CDR3nt: TGTGCCAGCAGCTTAGATGGGTGGGGCAGATCGTACGAGCAGTACTTC; CDR3aa: CASSLDGWGRSYEQYF
j_gene: TRBJ2-7; v_gene: TRBV7-9; abundance: NA; d_gene: NA; CDR3nt: TGTGCCAGCGGCTTCGACACCTACGAGCAGTACTTC; CDR3aa: CASGFDTYEQYF
j_gene: TRBJ2-7; v_gene: TRBV6-5; abundance: NA; d_gene: TRBD1; CDR3nt: TGTGCCAGCAGTTACGGGACAGGGGGCGGCGAGCAGTACTTC; CDR3aa: CASSYGTGGGEQYF
j_gene: TRBJ2-7; v_gene: TRBV9; abundance: few; d_gene: TRBD2; CDR3nt: TGTGCCAGCAGCGTAGGCCTAGCGGGGAGATACTACGAGCAGTACTTC; CDR3aa: CASSVGLAGRYYEQYF
j_gene: TRBJ1-1; v_gene: TRBV5-1; abundance: NA; d_gene: TRBD1; CDR3nt: TGCGCCAGCAGCTTGATCGGGACAGCCGAAGCTTTCTTT; CDR3aa: CASSLIGTAEAFF
j_gene: TRBJ2-3; v_gene: TRBV5-6; abundance: NA; d_gene: NA; CDR3nt: TGTGCCAGCAGCCCTGCCGGGCGGGCAGATACGCAGTATTTT; CDR3aa: CASSPAGRADTQYF
j_gene: TRBJ2-1; v_gene: TRBV6-5; abundance: many; d_gene: NA; CDR3nt: TGTGCCAGCAGCCGGGACAATGAGCAGTTCTTC; CDR3aa: CASSRDNEQFF
j_gene: TRBJ2-4; v_gene: TRBV27; abundance: NA; d_gene: TRBD1; CDR3nt: TGTGCCAGCAGCCAGGACAGGGGTAACATTCAGTACTTC; CDR3aa: CASSQDRGNIQYF
j_gene: TRBJ2-1; v_gene: TRBV20-1; abundance: few; d_gene: NA; CDR3nt: TGCAGTGCACATGACAGGAGCTCCTACAATGAGCAGTTCTTC; CDR3aa: CSAHDRSSYNEQFF
j_gene: TRBJ2-4; v_gene: TRBV2; abundance: NA; d_gene: NA; CDR3nt: TGTGCCAGCAGTGGATCCGGGACATCCAAAAACATTCAGTACTTC; CDR3aa: CASSGSGTSKNIQYF
j_gene: TRBJ2-5; v_gene: TRBV3-1; abundance: few; d_gene: NA; CDR3nt: TGTGCCAGCAGCCGGGTCTCCTGGGAGACCCAGTACTTC; CDR3aa: CASSRVSWETQYF
j_gene: TRBJ1-2; v_gene: TRBV4-3; abundance: few; d_gene: NA; CDR3nt: TGCGCCAGCAGCCCCTCAAACGGGGAAGGATATGGCTACACCTTC; CDR3aa: CASSPSNGEGYGYTF
j_gene: TRBJ2-5; v_gene: TRBV11-2; abundance: NA; d_gene: TRBD2; CDR3nt: TGTGCCAGCAGCCTTAGGAAGACTAGCGGGAGAAAAGAGACCCAGTACTTC; CDR3aa: CASSLRKTSGRKETQYF
j_gene: TRBJ2-7; v_gene: TRBV12-3/TRBV12-4; abundance: NA; d_gene: NA; CDR3nt: TGTGCCAGCAGTCTCCGACAGGTCAGCTCCTACGAGCAGTACTTC; CDR3aa: CASSLRQVSSYEQYF
j_gene: TRBJ1-1; v_gene: TRBV6-6; abundance: NA; d_gene: TRBD1; CDR3nt: TGTGCCAGCATCACGACAGGGGGCAACTCTGAAGCTTTCTTT; CDR3aa: CASITTGGNSEAFF